The subject of this entry is one T cell receptor beta chain. Its target is not known. The data originate from a study of regulatory and conventional T cells in RAG deficiency. V was trimmed by 8 bases and J by 5 bases, leaving 14 bases between them. The CDR3 totals 12 residues. Repertoires were generated with immunoSEQ multiplex PCR, while TCRdb's copy carries only in-frame clones and drops some. Among about 8,500 clones, 80% were seen once, and the ten largest hold approximately 30%. Study-level findings and limits: Treg unique TCR beta sequences were about 100-fold fewer in Omenn syndrome and CID/AS patients than controls. Omenn patients showed >90% Treg-Tconv overlap and shorter CDR3 lengths. RAG-deficient patients showed markedly lower Shannon entropy and higher Simpson indices than control T-cell subsets.

This sample also appeared in a second study, on regulatory T cells. That report adds: The PCR used 52 TRBV and 13 TRBJ primers. In patients, unique TRB V-J pairs were restricted and V/J usage skewed, especially in Tregs.

Sequences were obtained from CD8+ T cells sorted from blood. The chain carries TRBV5-3 and TRBJ2-7; no clear D. TRBV5-3 is noted as an ORF with a role that remains uncertain. The source of this sequence is a human donor in good health. CDR3 sequence: CASSPQTHEQYF. The CDR3 nucleotides are TGTGCCAGCAGCCCTCAGACCCACGAGCAGTACTTC.